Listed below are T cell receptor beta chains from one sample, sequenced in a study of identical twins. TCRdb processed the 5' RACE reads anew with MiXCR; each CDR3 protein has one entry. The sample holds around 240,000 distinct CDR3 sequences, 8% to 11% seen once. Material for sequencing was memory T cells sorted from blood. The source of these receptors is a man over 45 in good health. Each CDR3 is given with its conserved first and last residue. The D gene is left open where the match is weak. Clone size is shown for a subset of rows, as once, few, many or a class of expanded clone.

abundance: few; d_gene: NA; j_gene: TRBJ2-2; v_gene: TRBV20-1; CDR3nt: TGCAGTGCTAGACCGACGGTTAACACCGGGGAGCTGTTTTTT; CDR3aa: CSARPTVNTGELFF
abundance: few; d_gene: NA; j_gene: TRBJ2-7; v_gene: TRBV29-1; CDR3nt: TGCAGCGTTGCGGGCGGGCGGGACGAGCAGTACTTC; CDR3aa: CSVAGGRDEQYF
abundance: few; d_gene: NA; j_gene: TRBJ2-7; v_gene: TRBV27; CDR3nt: TGTGCCAGCAGTCCCTACATGGGGCACTACGAGCAGTACTTC; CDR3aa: CASSPYMGHYEQYF
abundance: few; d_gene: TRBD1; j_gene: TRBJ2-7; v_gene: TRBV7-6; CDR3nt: TGTGCCAGCAGCAACTGGGACAGGGTCGGGTCCGAGCAGTACTTC; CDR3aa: CASSNWDRVGSEQYF
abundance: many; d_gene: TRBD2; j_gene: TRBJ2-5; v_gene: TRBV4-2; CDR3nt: TGTGCCAGCAGCCAACTGGCGACTAGCGCTTACCAAGAGACCCAGTACTTC; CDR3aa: CASSQLATSAYQETQYF
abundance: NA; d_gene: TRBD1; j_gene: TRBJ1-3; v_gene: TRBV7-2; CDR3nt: TGTGCCAGCAGCCAGGGGGCAGTTCGGGCTGGAAACACCATATATTTT; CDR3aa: CASSQGAVRAGNTIYF
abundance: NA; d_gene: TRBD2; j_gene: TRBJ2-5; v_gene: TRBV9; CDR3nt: TGTGCCAGCAGCCCCGCCCTCACGGGAGGAAGGGAGACCCAGTACTTC; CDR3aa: CASSPALTGGRETQYF
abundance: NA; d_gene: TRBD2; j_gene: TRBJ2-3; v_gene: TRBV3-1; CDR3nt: TGTGCCAGCAGCCCCGACTGGCGGGGGAGTACGCAGTATTTT; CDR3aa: CASSPDWRGSTQYF
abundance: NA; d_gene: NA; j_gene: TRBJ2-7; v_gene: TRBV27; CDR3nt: TGTGCCAGCAGCCATATGGGGGTTTTGGCCTACGAGCAGTACTTC; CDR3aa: CASSHMGVLAYEQYF
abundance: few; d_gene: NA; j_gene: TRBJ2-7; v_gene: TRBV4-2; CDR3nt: TGTGCCAGCAGCCAAGTTTCTGGACAGACCTACGAGCAGTACTTC; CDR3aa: CASSQVSGQTYEQYF
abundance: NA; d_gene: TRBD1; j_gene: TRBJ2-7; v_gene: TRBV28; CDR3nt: TGTGCCAGCACCTCCTCTGAGGGGGCTTCCTACGAGCAGTACTTC; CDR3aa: CASTSSEGASYEQYF
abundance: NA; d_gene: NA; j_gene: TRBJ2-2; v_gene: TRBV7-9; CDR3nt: TGTGCCTCCAACTGGGGGACCGGGGAGCTGTTTTTT; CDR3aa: CASNWGTGELFF
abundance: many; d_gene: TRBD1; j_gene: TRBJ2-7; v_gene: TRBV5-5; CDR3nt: TGTGCCAGCAGCCAAAACCCGGGACAGATTTACGAGCAGTACTTC; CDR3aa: CASSQNPGQIYEQYF
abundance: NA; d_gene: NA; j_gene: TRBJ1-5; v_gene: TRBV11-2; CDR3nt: TGTGCCAGCAGCTTAGTTGGGGCTGGGCCCCAGCATTTT; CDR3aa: CASSLVGAGPQHF
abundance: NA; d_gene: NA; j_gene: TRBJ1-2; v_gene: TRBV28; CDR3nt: TGTGCCAGCATCCAGGACAACTATGGCTACACCTTC; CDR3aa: CASIQDNYGYTF
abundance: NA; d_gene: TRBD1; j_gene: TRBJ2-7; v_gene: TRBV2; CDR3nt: TGTGCCAGCAATAGGGACAGGGGGCGCGAGCAGTACTTC; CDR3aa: CASNRDRGREQYF
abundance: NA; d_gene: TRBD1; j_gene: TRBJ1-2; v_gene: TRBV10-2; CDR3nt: TGCGCCAGCTCGGACAGGGCTGAAGGCTACACCTTC; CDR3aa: CASSDRAEGYTF
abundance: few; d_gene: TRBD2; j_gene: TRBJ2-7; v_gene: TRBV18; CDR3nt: TGTGCCAGCTCACCTTCGGCTAGCGGTAACGAGCAGTACTTC; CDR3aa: CASSPSASGNEQYF
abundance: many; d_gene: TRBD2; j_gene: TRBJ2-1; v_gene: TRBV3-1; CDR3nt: TGTGCCAGCAGCCAGACTAGCGGGGCAAACAATGAGCAGTTCTTC; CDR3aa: CASSQTSGANNEQFF
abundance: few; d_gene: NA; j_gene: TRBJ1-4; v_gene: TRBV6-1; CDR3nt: TGTGCCAGCAGTGAGTATGAGGGATCGGCTGAAAAACTGTTTTTT; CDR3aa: CASSEYEGSAEKLFF
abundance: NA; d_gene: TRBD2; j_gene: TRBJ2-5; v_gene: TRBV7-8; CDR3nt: TGTGCCAGCAGCTCGGCACCCGGACTAGCGATCGGAGAGACCCAGTACTTC; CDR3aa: CASSSAPGLAIGETQYF
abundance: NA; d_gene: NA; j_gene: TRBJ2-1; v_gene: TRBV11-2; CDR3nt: TGTGCCGCACGGGACTTCTCCTACAATGAGCAGTTCTTC; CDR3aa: CAARDFSYNEQFF
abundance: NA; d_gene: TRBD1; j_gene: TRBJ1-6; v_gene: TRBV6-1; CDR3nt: TGTGCCACCCGAACAGGGGAGGTCAGAACACCCCTCCACTTT; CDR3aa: CATRTGEVRTPLHF
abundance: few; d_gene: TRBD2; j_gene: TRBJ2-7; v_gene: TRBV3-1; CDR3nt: TGTGCCAGCAGCCAAGGGACTAGCTACGAGCAGTACTTC; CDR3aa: CASSQGTSYEQYF
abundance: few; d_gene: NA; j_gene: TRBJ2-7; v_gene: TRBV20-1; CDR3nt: TGCAGTGCTAATCGGGCAGGGCCTCCTACGGACGAGCAGTACTTC; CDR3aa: CSANRAGPPTDEQYF
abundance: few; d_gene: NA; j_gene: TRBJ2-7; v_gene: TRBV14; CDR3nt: TGTGCCAGCAGCCAGATGACCCAAAAGGGATCCGAGCAGTACTTC; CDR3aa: CASSQMTQKGSEQYF
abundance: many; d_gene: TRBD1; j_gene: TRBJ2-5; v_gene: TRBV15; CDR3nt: TGTGCCACCAGCAGAGGGCTAGACAGGGTGCAGACCCAGTACTTC; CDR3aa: CATSRGLDRVQTQYF
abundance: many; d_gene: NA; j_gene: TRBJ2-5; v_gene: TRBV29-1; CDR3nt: TGCAGCGTTGAAGGTGTAGGGGAGGAGACCCAGTACTTC; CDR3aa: CSVEGVGEETQYF
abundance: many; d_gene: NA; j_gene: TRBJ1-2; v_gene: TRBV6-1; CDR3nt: TGTGCCAGCAGTGAAGCGGGCCGGGGGGCGCGGTATGGCTACACCTTC; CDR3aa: CASSEAGRGARYGYTF
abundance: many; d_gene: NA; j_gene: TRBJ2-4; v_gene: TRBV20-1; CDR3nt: TGCAGTAGTGAGGGCCGGGCCGACAAAAACATTCAGTACTTC; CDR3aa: CSSEGRADKNIQYF